The TCR beta chain under discussion was sequenced for a study of PD-1 blockade in classical Hodgkin lymphoma. Study-level results: The CD4+ diversity rise by C4D1 was clearest in complete responders. Compared with healthy donors, newly diagnosed patients reportedly showed lower baseline TCR diversity.

The junction had 6 bases not matched to a gene; V was cut back by 1 base and J by 5 bases. Germline V lookup: CDR1 SGHRS, CDR2 YFSETQ. CDR3 length: 16 amino acids. All the patients suffered relapse after autologous stem cell transplantation, and brentuximab vedotin exposure differed. Starting with thawed PBMCs, CD4+ T cells were purified by magnetic negative selection. The method was immunoSEQ multiplex PCR; TCRdb's version includes in-frame clones alone and lacks a portion of them. Of about 35,000 clones listed, more than 80% are singletons. About this clone: The antigen is undetermined.

The TCR originated in a human donor with classical Hodgkin lymphoma. V is TRBV5-1 and J is TRBJ2-3; 11 bases agree with TRBD2. The specimen was CD4+ T cells from blood, collected at baseline. The CDR3 loop is CASSLTSGSGGDTQYF. DNA of the CDR3: TGCGCCAGCAGCTTGACTAGCGGGAGTGGTGGAGATACGCAGTATTTT.